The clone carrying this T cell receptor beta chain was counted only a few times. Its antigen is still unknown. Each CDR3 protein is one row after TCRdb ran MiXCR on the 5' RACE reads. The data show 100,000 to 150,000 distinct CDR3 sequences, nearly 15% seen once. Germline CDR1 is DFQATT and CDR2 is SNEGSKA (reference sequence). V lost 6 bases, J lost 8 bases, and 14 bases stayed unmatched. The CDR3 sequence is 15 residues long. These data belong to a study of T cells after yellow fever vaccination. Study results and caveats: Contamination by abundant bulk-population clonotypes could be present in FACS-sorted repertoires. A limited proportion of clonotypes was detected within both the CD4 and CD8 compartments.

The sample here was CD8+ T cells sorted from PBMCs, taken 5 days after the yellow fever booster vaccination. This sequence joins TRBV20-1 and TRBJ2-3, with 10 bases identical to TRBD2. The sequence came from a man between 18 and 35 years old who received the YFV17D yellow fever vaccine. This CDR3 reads CSAPTVSGGAGTQYF. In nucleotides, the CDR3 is TGCAGTGCGCCCACCGTGAGCGGGGGGGCCGGTACGCAGTATTTT.